Listed here are 30 T cell receptor beta chains from one sample, sequenced in a study of blood T cell repertoires in COVID-19. Using immunoSEQ multiplex PCR, the repertoire was profiled, and TCRdb retains in-frame clones only, with some absent. The sample gives about 250,000 clones, around 91% of which show up once; 2.1% is in the top ten. The sample consisted of peripheral blood. The receptor set was obtained from a woman aged 55-69 years with COVID-19, enrolled during active disease.

The genes are TRBV5-1 and TRBJ1-2; TRBD1 matches at 8 bases. The CDR3 sequence is 14 residues long. Germline CDR1 and CDR2: SGHRS and YFSETQ. J gave up 8 bases and V 0 bases, and 6 bases lay outside the gene matches. The DNA for the CDR3 is TGCGCCAGCAGCTTGGCGCAGGGGGCGGGCGGCTACACCTTC. Translating it yields CASSLAQGAGGYTF.

For this clone: This same CDR3 is encoded by further DNA sequences in the sample. The CDR3 DNA reads TGTGCCAGCAGCCAAGAAGCTGGACTAGCGGGGCCTGAGCAGTTCTTC. Translation gives CASSQEAGLAGPEQFF. The chain carries TRBV4-2 and TRBJ2-1; TRBD2 agrees at 12 bases. This CDR3 is built from 16 residues. The trim removed 0 bases at V and 9 bases at J, leaving 6 bases unmatched. Germline CDR1 LGHNA, CDR2 YNFKEQ.

This rearrangement joins TRBV3-1 (or the pseudogene TRBV3-2) to TRBJ1-1; TRBD1 matches at 7 bases. CDR1 LGHDT and CDR2 YNNKEL come from the germline V gene (reference sequence). The CDR3 extends over 21 amino acids. V lost 0 bases and J lost 0; bases outside the gene matches: 19. CDR3 sequence reads: CASSQDRAFCRDSLLNTEAFF. The DNA for the CDR3 is TGTGCCAGCAGCCAAGATCGGGCCTTTTGCCGGGACAGCCTCCTGAACACTGAAGCTTTCTTT.

This chain connects TRBV9 to TRBJ2-5, with TRBD2 as a possible D gene (5 bases). The length of the CDR3 is 14 residues. The germline V gene has CDR1 SGDLS and CDR2 YYNGEE. V shed 0 bases and J shed 2 bases, with 8 bases lying between them. This chain's CDR3 is CASSVVPGQETQYF. CDR3 bases: TGTGCCAGCAGCGTAGTTCCGGGGCAAGAGACCCAGTACTTC.

This clone was counted only a few times. The V call is TRBV7-6, the J call TRBJ1-4, with TRBD1 identical over 7 bases. The CDR3 totals 15 residues. Germline V CDR1 and CDR2: SGHVS, FNYEAQ. V lost 1 base to trimming and J lost 7 bases; unmatched junction nucleotides: 6. The CDR3 region is CASSLGGRGIEKLFF. The CDR3 nucleotides read TGTGCCAGCAGCTTAGGTGGCAGGGGGATTGAAAAACTGTTTTTT. Full variable domain (remainder filled in from reference TRBV7-6 and TRBJ1-4): GAGVSQSPRYKVTKRGQDVALRCDPISGHVSLYWYRQALGQGPEFLTYFNYEAQQDKSGLPNDRFSAERPEGSISTLTIQRTEQRDSAMYRCASSLGGRGIEKLFFGSGTQLSVL.

The chain has TRBV2 and TRBJ1-4; 8 bases align to TRBD1. The CDR3 length is 14 residues. Trimming at V came to 3 bases and at J to 6 bases, leaving 3 bases not matched to a gene. Germline values: CDR1 SNHLY, CDR2 FYNNEI. CDR3 nucleotide sequence: TGTGCCAGCAGTGAGGACAGGGCCTATGAAAAACTGTTTTTT. Translating it yields CASSEDRAYEKLFF.

In nucleotides, the CDR3 is TGTGCCAGCTCACTCCCGACAGGGTTACTCTCTGGGGCCAACGTCCTGACTTTC. It encodes CASSLPTGLLSGANVLTF. This sequence joins TRBV18 and TRBJ2-6; TRBD1 matches at 7 bases. Per germline, CDR1 KGHSH and CDR2 LQKENI. This CDR3 is 18 amino acids long. V lost 4 bases, J lost 0 bases, and 9 bases stayed unmatched.

This chain links TRBV4-1 with TRBJ1-5, with 10 nucleotides matching TRBD1. The germline V gene has CDR1 MGHRA and CDR2 YSYEKL. This CDR3 has 18 amino acids. V shed 0 bases and J 7 bases; nucleotides not matched to a gene: 12. The CDR3 protein is CASSQDATGGEPGQPQHF. In nucleotides, the CDR3 is TGCGCCAGCAGCCAAGATGCGACAGGGGGCGAACCAGGACAGCCCCAGCATTTT.

This clone came up once. The rearrangement joins TRBV19 to TRBJ1-1; 7 bases line up with TRBD1. J was trimmed by 5 bases and V by 5 bases; bases with no gene match: 8. The CDR3 contains 14 residues. The germline gives CDR1 LNHDA, CDR2 SQIVND (reference sequence). The CDR3 is CASSPKGAGTEAFF. CDR3 sequence (DNA): TGTGCCAGTAGTCCGAAGGGGGCCGGGACTGAAGCTTTCTTT. Full variable domain (outside the CDR3, taken from reference TRBV19 and TRBJ1-1): DGGITQSPKYLFRKEGQNVTLSCEQNLNHDAMYWYRQDPGQGLRLIYYSQIVNDFQKGDIAEGYSVSREKKESFPLTVTSAQKNPTAFYLCASSPKGAGTEAFFGQGTRLTVV.

The chain is built from TRBV19 and TRBJ2-7, with 7 bases matching TRBD1. Germline values: CDR1 LNHDA, CDR2 SQIVND (reference sequence). After removal of 4 bases from V and 1 base from J, the junction contained 4 bases not matched to a gene. The CDR3 is 14 amino acids. CDR3: CASSKDRSSYEQYF. CDR3 coding DNA: TGTGCCAGTAGTAAGGACAGGAGTTCCTACGAGCAGTACTTC.

This rearrangement joins TRBV7-2 to TRBJ2-1; 8 bases map to TRBD1. The germline V gene encodes CDR1 SGHTA and CDR2 FQGNSA. The CDR3 sequence is 15 residues long. Trimming at V came to 1 base and at J to 8 bases, leaving 7 bases not matched to a gene. The CDR3 DNA reads TGTGCCAGCAGCTTAGTCCCAGGGGGCGCTTATGAGCAGTTCTTC. This gives the protein CASSLVPGGAYEQFF.

The chain joins TRBV9 to TRBJ2-5; no clear D gene. This CDR3 has 15 residues. The germline CDR1 and CDR2 sequences are SGDLS and YYNGEE. Trimming removed 3 bases from V and 1 base from J, with 13 bases in between. This CDR3 reads CASSAGLAVQETQYF. For the CDR3, the DNA is TGTGCCAGCAGCGCAGGATTGGCAGTCCAAGAGACCCAGTACTTC. The variable domain in full, completed from reference TRBV9 and TRBJ2-5, reads DSGVTQTPKHLITATGQRVTLRCSPRSGDLSVYWYQQSLDQGLQFLIQYYNGEERAKGNILERFSAQQFPDLHSELNLSSLELGDSALYFCASSAGLAVQETQYFGPGTRLLVL.

V usage is TRBV5-4 and J usage is TRBJ1-5; tentative D call: TRBD1 (6 bases). V was clipped by 3 bases and J by 3 bases, with 19 bases between them. CDR3 length: 17 amino acids. Germline V CDR1 and CDR2: SGHNT, YYREEE (reference sequence). The CDR3 loop is CASSYEKSRGPNQPQHF. The DNA of the CDR3 is TGTGCCAGCAGCTATGAGAAATCCAGGGGACCCAATCAGCCCCAGCATTTT.

This chain connects TRBV7-3 to TRBJ1-1; D call uncertain. Germline V gives CDR1 SGHTA, CDR2 FQGTGA. The CDR3 length is 14 residues. With 4 bases removed from V and 0 bases from J, the gap between germline ends came to 9 bases. The CDR3 spells CASSSLGMNTEAFF. DNA for the CDR3: TGTGCCAGCAGCTCACTCGGGATGAACACTGAAGCTTTCTTT.

CDR3 nucleotides: TGCGCCAGCAGCCCCGAAAAGAGGGTCTATGGCTACACCTTC. Its translation is CASSPEKRVYGYTF. V is TRBV5-1 and J is TRBJ1-2; D is ambiguous. CDR1 and CDR2 from the germline V gene are SGHRS and YFSETQ. V was trimmed by 4 bases and J by 4 bases, leaving 14 bases between them. The CDR3 is made up of 14 amino acids.

The rearrangement links TRBV11-2 to TRBJ1-6; TRBD1 matches 9 bases. Germline CDR1 reads SGHAT; CDR2 reads FQNNGV. There are 15 residues in the CDR3. The V gene end was trimmed by 4 bases and the J gene end by 9 bases; junction bases not matched to a gene: 7. This CDR3 reads CASSSQGAQGSPLHF. The CDR3, as DNA: TGTGCCAGCAGCTCACAGGGGGCGCAGGGTTCACCCCTCCACTTT.

This clone has only one observation. CDR3 region: CASSPRTSVINNEQFF. Written as DNA, the CDR3 is TGTGCCAGCAGTCCCCGGACTAGCGTAATAAACAATGAGCAGTTCTTC. This chain joins TRBV2 and TRBJ2-1, with 9 bases lining up with TRBD2. CDR1 SNHLY and CDR2 FYNNEI come from the germline V gene. Trimming took 5 bases from V and 5 from J; bases not matched to a gene: 10. The length of the CDR3 is 16 residues.

This clone was seen a few times. This rearrangement joins TRBV19 to TRBJ2-3, with D possibly matching TRBD1 (5 bases). Trimming left V 9 bases short and J 1 base short, with 20 bases between. Germline assignment: CDR1 LNHDA and CDR2 SQIVND (reference sequence). The CDR3 runs to 16 residues. CDR3 bases: TGTGCCAGAGTTAAGGCGACAGCTTGGGGCACAGATACGCAGTATTTT. Amino acids: CARVKATAWGTDTQYF.

The chain uses TRBV6-6 and TRBJ1-5; a possible D gene is TRBD1 (5 bases). Germline V gene lookup returns CDR1 MNHNY and CDR2 SVGAGI (reference sequence). V was cut by 4 bases and J by 5 bases, with 9 bases left in between. This CDR3 region has 13 residues. The CDR3: CASSSVGDQPQHF. The CDR3 DNA is TGTGCCAGCAGTTCGGTAGGGGATCAGCCCCAGCATTTT.

The rearrangement joins TRBV20-1 to TRBJ1-1, with D uncertain. Germline CDR1 is DFQATT and CDR2 is SNEGSKA (reference sequence). V was trimmed by 3 bases and J by 4 bases, leaving 12 bases between them. The CDR3 extends over 13 amino acids. The CDR3 here is CSASHGQSTEAFF. CDR3 in DNA: TGCAGTGCTAGTCATGGGCAGTCCACTGAAGCTTTCTTT.

The genes are TRBV19 and TRBJ1-4, with TRBD1 as a possible D gene (6 bases). Germline V gene sequence: CDR1 LNHDA, CDR2 SQIVND (reference sequence). V lost 6 bases, J lost 4 bases, and 12 bases lay in between. The CDR3 covers 14 residues. CDR3 in DNA: TGTGCCAGTAGCGAACAGGGCCATAATGAAAAACTGTTTTTT. This encodes CASSEQGHNEKLFF.

The CDR3 bases are TGTGCCAGCAGCGGCAGCGGGGGGGCCTCAGCCGGGGAGCTGTTTTTT. As protein: CASSGSGGASAGELFF. The rearrangement uses TRBV7-3 and TRBJ2-2; 10 nucleotides match TRBD2. Looked up from germline, CDR1 is SGHTA and CDR2 is FQGTGA. The CDR3 is made up of 16 amino acids. V dropped 5 bases and J dropped 6; count of bases not matched to a gene: 9.

This clone was detected ten times or more. The gene calls are TRBV6-5 and TRBJ2-7; 7 nucleotides align to TRBD2. The CDR3 has 14 residues. The germline V gene has CDR1 MNHEY and CDR2 SVGAGI. Trimming at V came to 5 bases and at J to 1 base, leaving 5 bases not matched to a gene. CDR3 sequence (DNA): TGTGCCAGCAGTCTTCTAGCGGAATCCTACGAGCAGTACTTC. This gives the protein CASSLLAESYEQYF.

The CDR3 here is CASSPGQGRNEKLFF. The DNA of the CDR3 is TGTGCCAGCTCACCCGGACAGGGAAGGAATGAAAAACTGTTTTTT. This sequence joins TRBV18 and TRBJ1-4, with 8 nucleotides matching TRBD1. CDR1 is KGHSH and CDR2 is LQKENI in the germline V gene. The CDR3 has 15 residues. V trimming: 3 bases; J trimming: 5 bases; junction bases outside the gene matches: 5.

The table lists this clone with a count of one. V and J are TRBV11-2 and TRBJ1-4; D is unclear. Trimming took 1 base from V and 8 from J, leaving 20 bases between them. This CDR3 contains 17 residues. Germline V gives CDR1 SGHAT, CDR2 FQNNGV. The CDR3 DNA sequence: TGTGCCAGCAGCTTAGTAAATATCGGGGTTGTTAGCGAAAAACTGTTTTTT. This encodes CASSLVNIGVVSEKLFF.

V usage is TRBV7-2 and J usage is TRBJ1-2; perhaps TRBD1 as D (5 bases). CDR1 SGHTA and CDR2 FQGNSA come from the germline V gene. V shed 2 bases and J shed 4 bases, with 11 bases lying between them. The CDR3 loop spans 14 amino acids. CDR3: CASSLPGRGYGYTF. The DNA for the CDR3 is TGTGCCAGCAGCTTACCAGGGCGGGGCTATGGCTACACCTTC. The full variable domain, its missing parts supplied by reference TRBV7-2 and TRBJ1-2, is GAGVSQSPSNKVTEKGKDVELRCDPISGHTALYWYRQSLGQGLEFLIYFQGNSAPDKSGLPSDRFSAERTGGSVSTLTIQRTQQEDSAVYLCASSLPGRGYGYTFGSGTRLTVV.

The rearrangement uses TRBV11-2 and TRBJ1-2; maybe TRBD1 (6 bases). This CDR3 has 15 residues. V was clipped by 0 bases and J by 3 bases, with 11 bases between them. The germline V gene encodes CDR1 SGHAT and CDR2 FQNNGV. In nucleotides, the CDR3 is TGTGCCAGCAGCTTAGATTTGGGACATTACTATGGCTACACCTTC. Translation: CASSLDLGHYYGYTF.

This clone was seen a handful of times. The chain links TRBV7-8 to TRBJ1-6; D call uncertain. CDR3 size: 15 residues. Trimming removed 5 bases at V and 7 bases at J, with 15 bases between. The germline V gene has CDR1 SGHVS and CDR2 FQNEAQ. This CDR3 reads CASSLPGGRNSPLHF. In nucleotides, the CDR3 is TGTGCCAGCAGCCTCCCGGGAGGAAGGAATTCACCCCTCCACTTT.

This sequence joins TRBV29-1 and TRBJ2-7; 11 bases are shared with TRBD2. The germline V gene has CDR1 SQVTM and CDR2 ANQGSEA. The CDR3 has 14 residues. V trimming: 5 bases; J trimming: 5 bases; junction bases outside the gene matches: 8. The CDR3 DNA sequence: TGCAGCGTTCGCCCTAGCGGGGGGATCCACGAGCAGTACTTC. Translated: CSVRPSGGIHEQYF.

The genes are TRBV4-3 and TRBJ2-4, with 8 positions matching TRBD1. The ends lost 1 base at V and 8 bases at J; junction bases unmatched: 7. The V gene's germline CDR1 is LGHNA and CDR2 YSLEER. This CDR3 is 15 amino acids long. The CDR3 nucleotides are TGCGCCAGCAGCCAAGGACAGGGGATCGCGTACATTCAGTACTTC. Its translation is CASSQGQGIAYIQYF.